The 17 T cell receptor beta chains listed next were all sequenced from one sample in a study of control samples from healthy donors and cancer patients. TCRdb keeps only in-frame clones here, not all; method: immunoSEQ multiplex PCR. The profile covers some 120,000 clones, with 85% to 95% appearing a single time and over 1.5% taken by the ten largest. Sequencing was performed on PBMCs. The receptor source for this set is a man aged 45 to 65 with head and neck cancer.

The chain employs TRBV11-2 and TRBJ2-2, with D perhaps TRBD2 (5 bases). V was cut by 4 bases and J by 1 base, with 13 bases left in between. From germline, CDR1 is SGHAT and CDR2 FQNNGV. This CDR3 is built from 16 residues. Here the CDR3 DNA reads TGTGCCAGCAGCTCTCGGCGGGCGGAGAACACCGGGGAGCTGTTTTTT. It codes for CASSSRRAENTGELFF. Together with reference TRBV11-2 and TRBJ2-2, the CDR3 gives the full variable domain: EAGVAQSPRYKIIEKRQSVAFWCNPISGHATLYWYQQILGQGPKLLIQFQNNGVVDDSQLPKDRFSAERLKGVDSTLKIQPAKLEDSAVYLCASSSRRAENTGELFFGEGSRLTVL.

The gene calls are TRBV6-4 and TRBJ1-4; maybe TRBD1 (6 bases). Deletions cut 6 bases from V and 4 bases from J, with 12 bases between. The germline V gene has CDR1 MRHNA and CDR2 SNTAGT. The CDR3 length is 14 residues. CDR3: CASRGDTVNEKLFF. As DNA, the CDR3 is TGTGCCAGCAGAGGGGACACCGTTAATGAAAAACTGTTTTTT.

The chain combines TRBV6-2 or TRBV6-3 with TRBJ1-1; weak D call: TRBD1 (5 bases). This CDR3 comprises 14 residues. Looked up from germline, CDR1 is MNHEY and CDR2 is SVGEGT. The V end lost 5 bases, the J end lost 4 bases, and 14 bases lay between the germline ends. The CDR3 is CASSPQGRVTEAFF. The CDR3 coding sequence is TGTGCCAGCAGTCCCCAGGGTCGGGTCACTGAAGCTTTCTTT.

The gene calls are TRBV19 and TRBJ1-5; D is possibly TRBD1 (5 bases). V gave up 6 bases and J gave up 0 bases, with 21 bases separating them. The CDR3 covers 18 residues. Germline V gene sequence: CDR1 LNHDA, CDR2 SQIVND (reference sequence). CDR3: CASSDDQIQGYSNQPQHF. In DNA, the CDR3 is TGTGCCAGTAGCGACGACCAAATCCAGGGTTATAGCAATCAGCCCCAGCATTTT.

The chain carries TRBV4-1 and TRBJ2-2; unclear D gene. There are 14 residues in the CDR3. V gave up 1 base and J gave up 1 base, with 4 bases separating them. From germline, CDR1 is MGHRA and CDR2 YSYEKL. The CDR3 DNA reads TGCGCCAGCAGCCAAGTTTTGAACACCGGGGAGCTGTTTTTT. It translates to CASSQVLNTGELFF.

This clone was observed a single time. This chain joins TRBV6-5 and TRBJ1-2, with TRBD1 matching 7 bases. This CDR3 is built from 14 residues. Germline CDR1 reads MNHEY; CDR2 reads SVGAGI. Trimming removed 6 bases from V and 6 bases from J; junction bases left unmatched: 10. CDR3 sequence: CASREMTGLNGYTF. CDR3 nucleotide sequence: TGTGCCAGCAGGGAGATGACAGGGCTGAATGGCTACACCTTC.

The chain combines TRBV11-2 with TRBJ2-1; 15 bases are a match to TRBD2. After removal of 4 bases from V and 4 bases from J, the junction contained 8 bases not matched to a gene. The germline gives CDR1 SGHAT, CDR2 FQNNGV. The CDR3 totals 18 residues. The CDR3 DNA reads as TGTGCCAGCAGCTCCAGGACTAGCGGGGGGGCCGTGTACAATGAGCAGTTCTTC. Its translation: CASSSRTSGGAVYNEQFF.

This chain links TRBV30 with TRBJ1-1; TRBD1 is a possible D gene (6 bases). The germline CDR1 and CDR2 sequences are GTSNPN and SVGIG (reference sequence). V lost 5 bases to trimming and J lost 3 bases, with 10 bases between them. There are 12 residues in the CDR3. The CDR3 protein is CAWETGYTEAFF. As DNA, the CDR3 is TGTGCCTGGGAGACAGGATACACTGAAGCTTTCTTT.

The genes are TRBV5-1 and TRBJ1-6; the match to TRBD1 covers 11 bases. The trim removed 4 bases at V and 10 bases at J, leaving 7 bases unmatched. The CDR3 has 15 amino acids. Germline V gives CDR1 SGHRS, CDR2 YFSETQ. The CDR3 DNA sequence: TGCGCCAGCAGCCCCTGGGACAGGGGGGACTCACCCCTCCACTTT. This gives the protein CASSPWDRGDSPLHF.

CDR3 sequence reads: CASSQVNYGYTF. In nucleotides, the CDR3 is TGTGCCAGCAGCCAGGTGAACTATGGCTACACCTTC. The chain recombines TRBV3-1 (or the pseudogene TRBV3-2) with TRBJ1-2; D remains ambiguous. In germline, CDR1 is LGHDT, CDR2 YNNKEL (reference sequence). The V end lost 3 bases, the J end lost 2 bases, and 4 bases lay between the germline ends. This CDR3 contains 12 residues.

This clone was detected only once. The rearrangement joins TRBV11-3 to TRBJ1-1, with a tentative D call TRBD1 (5 bases). CDR1 SGHNT and CDR2 YENEEA come from the germline V gene. CDR3 length: 13 residues. V gave up 2 bases and J gave up 1 base, with 5 bases separating them. CDR3 in DNA: TGTGCCAGCAGCTTAACAGGGAACACTGAAGCTTTCTTT. Translating gives CASSLTGNTEAFF.

Ten or more counts support this clone. This chain uses TRBV2 with TRBJ1-1; D is uncertain. Deletions cut 4 bases from V and 3 bases from J, with 12 bases between. CDR3 length equals 14 residues. Germline V gene lookup returns CDR1 SNHLY and CDR2 FYNNEI. The CDR3 loop is CASSGLGGYTEAFF. The CDR3 DNA reads as TGTGCCAGCAGTGGGTTAGGCGGGTACACTGAAGCTTTCTTT.

This chain links TRBV5-1 with TRBJ2-7, with D maybe TRBD1 (7 bases). V lost 1 base, J lost 1 base, and 12 bases lay in between. The CDR3 totals 15 residues. Looked up from germline, CDR1 is SGHRS and CDR2 is YFSETQ. The chain's CDR3 is CASSLRRDRSYEQYF. The CDR3 DNA reads TGCGCCAGCAGCTTGAGGCGGGACAGATCCTACGAGCAGTACTTC.

This chain joins TRBV5-8 and TRBJ2-3, with 12 bases matching TRBD1. The length of the CDR3 is 16 residues. Germline V gene data show CDR1 as SGHTS and CDR2 as YDEGEE. The V gene end was trimmed by 3 bases and the J gene end by 1 base; junction bases not matched to a gene: 3. The CDR3 bases are TGTGCCAGCAGCTGGGGGACAGGGGGCCGCACAGATACGCAGTATTTT. Translated, it gives CASSWGTGGRTDTQYF.

This chain joins TRBV9 and TRBJ2-7; tentatively, D is TRBD2 (6 bases). This CDR3 region has 14 residues. The ends were cut back, 0 bases at V and 4 bases at J, with 11 bases in the middle. CDR1 is SGDLS and CDR2 is YYNGEE in the germline V gene. The chain's CDR3 is CASSVGGGTYEQYF. The CDR3 DNA follows: TGTGCCAGCAGCGTAGGGGGAGGCACTTACGAGCAGTACTTC.

V is TRBV3-1 (or the pseudogene TRBV3-2) and J is TRBJ1-5; D remains unclear. This CDR3 has 14 amino acids. The V and J ends lost 3 bases and 2 bases respectively, with 8 bases between them. Germline CDR1 is LGHDT and CDR2 is YNNKEL (reference sequence). CDR3 nucleotide sequence: TGTGCCAGCAGCCAGTGGGTGGGCAATCAGCCCCAGCATTTT. Protein product: CASSQWVGNQPQHF.

The sample holds a few counts of this clone. This chain uses TRBV30 with TRBJ2-3; no clear D gene. Per germline, CDR1 GTSNPN and CDR2 SVGIG (reference sequence). The V end was cut by 0 bases, the J end by 8 bases, with 9 bases between. The CDR3 covers 12 residues. CDR3 coding DNA: TGTGCCTGGAGTGTATCCCGAGGTACGCAGTATTTT. It specifies CAWSVSRGTQYF.